In its sample, the clone carrying this T cell receptor beta chain was seen a few times. CDR1 is MNHEY, CDR2 SMNVEV, per germline (reference sequence). V was trimmed by 2 bases and J by 0 bases, leaving 7 bases between them. This CDR3 has 14 amino acids. This record belongs to a study of blood T cells in healthy people across ages. The authors ran a second PCR of about 6 to 11 cycles using a sample-barcoded 5' primer and a J-beta primer mix. TCRdb recomputed calls from the 5' RACE reads with MiXCR, one row per CDR3 protein. The table lists around 990,000 distinct CDR3 sequences, approximately 25% of them singletons. The data also belong to a second study, concerning T cells of mothers and their children.

This clonotype was sampled from a girl aged 2-10 years in good health. The rearrangement joins TRBV27 to TRBJ1-2; D ambiguous. Sequencing was carried out using blood. This CDR3 is CASSLTAANYGYTF. CDR3 coding DNA: TGTGCCAGCAGTTTAACGGCAGCTAACTATGGCTACACCTTC.